Reported below is one TCR beta chain. Antigen: not known. The data stem from a study of tumor and adjacent non-tumor tissue in lung cancer. This CDR3 spans 15 amino acids. Germline CDR1 and CDR2: SGHRS and YFSETQ. The junction had 10 bases not matched to a gene; V was cut back by 8 bases and J by 2 bases. Points from the study as a whole: Tumor repertoires had a smaller top 100 clone share than normal lung. Tumor TCR diversity, when higher, was linked to shorter survival. Tumor tissue had significantly higher TCR diversity than normal lung.

Three rounds of nested PCR, following a modified ARM-PCR protocol, produced the TCRbeta library. MiXCR was run by TCRdb on the multiplex PCR reads, yielding one entry per CDR3 protein. The sample has tens of thousands of distinct CDR3 sequences, nearly 70% seen once. RNA was extracted from bulk tissue without any cell sorting. The specimen was lung tumor tissue. The V and J genes are TRBV5-1 and TRBJ2-7; 10 bases line up with TRBD1. The clonotype was recovered from a woman aged 70-85 years with non-small cell lung cancer. The CDR3 sequence: CARSKGQGGPYEQYF. DNA of the CDR3: TGCGCCAGGAGCAAAGGACAGGGGGGCCCCTACGAGCAGTACTTC. Drawing the rest from reference TRBV5-1 and TRBJ2-7, the complete variable domain is KAGVTQTPRYLIKTRGQQVTLSCSPISGHRSVSWYQQTPGQGLQFLFEYFSETQRNKGNFPGRFSGRQFSNSRSEMNVSTLELGDSALYLCARSKGQGGPYEQYFGPGTRLTVT.